This TCR beta chain was recorded in a study of T cells in Graves' hyperthyroidism and ophthalmopathy. The study, taken as a whole, reports: Ophthalmopathy was separated from stable hyperthyroidism by a 13 V-J model.

The table lists this clonotype with many counts. Its antigen is unknown. The CDR3 runs 16 residues. Germline CDR1 reads SEHNR; CDR2 reads FQNEAQ (reference sequence). V lost 0 bases and J 7 bases, leaving 19 bases between the germline ends. Graves' hyperthyroidism showing no ophthalmopathy progression within 18 months was considered stable. Patients aged 18 to 65 had newly diagnosed hyperthyroidism that had lasted under 2 months. The investigators amplified TCR beta CDR3 regions from RNA transcripts. HTBI primers were used for first-round RT-PCR of the TCR CDR3. Via MiXCR, TCRdb re-called the multiplex PCR reads, giving one row per CDR3 protein. The sample lists 300,000 or so distinct CDR3 sequences; 18% were seen once.

The receptor was derived from a woman in her fifties or sixties with Graves' hyperthyroidism. The material sequenced was blood. The chain employs TRBV7-9 and TRBJ2-7; TRBD2 is a possible D gene (6 bases). CDR3 bases: TGTGCCAGCAGCTTAGCGGGCGGTCAGGGAGGAGGAGAGCAGTACTTC. Translating it yields CASSLAGGQGGGEQYF. Filled out from reference TRBV7-9 and TRBJ2-7, the complete variable domain reads DTGVSQNPRHKITKRGQNVTFRCDPISEHNRLYWYRQTLGQGPEFLTYFQNEAQLEKSRLLSDRFSAERPKGSFSTLEIQRTEQGDSAMYLCASSLAGGQGGGEQYFGPGTRLTVT.